This record looks at one TCR beta chain sequence and its context. The antigen is unknown. In the library, individual cDNA molecules carried attached unique molecular identifiers. TCRdb used MiXCR to reprocess the 5' RACE reads, holding one entry per CDR3 protein. The repertoire holds about 58,000 distinct CDR3 sequences, with roughly 13% as singletons. This CDR3 is built from 13 residues. V was shortened by 2 bases and J by 6 bases, with 10 bases between the two germline ends. This sample stems from a study of early T cells in non-severe SARS-CoV-2 infection. As for the study in general: Unpaired chains resulted from sequencing bulk RNA of unsorted whole blood.

Study-level findings and limits: Private and CD4 specificities were missed by VDJdb matching, which favored anti-spike CD8 responses.

The sequenced sample was whole blood. The sequence came from an adult who was a healthcare worker with PCR-confirmed SARS-CoV-2 infection or an uninfected control (not recorded which). V is TRBV12-3 or TRBV12-4 and J is TRBJ1-1, with D possibly TRBD1 on 6 matching bases. Here the CDR3 reads CASSLSGESEAFF. In DNA, the CDR3 is TGTGCCAGCAGTTTATCAGGGGAGTCTGAAGCTTTCTTT.